This is a list of T cell receptor beta chains from one sample in a study of chemoradiotherapy in HPV16-positive cancers. TCRdb keeps only in-frame clones here, not all; method: immunoSEQ multiplex PCR. Of 9,500 to 15,000 clones listed, approximately 87% are singletons. Sequenced material: blood, taken from a patient who underwent chemoradiotherapy. Receptors were obtained from a human donor with HPV-associated anogenital cancer. Each CDR3 is given with its conserved first and last residue. D genes are given only for firm matches.

>TRBJ1-2|-|TRBV10-3
CAITLGPREGYTF
>TRBJ1-1|-|TRBV27
CASSQWGNTEAFF
>TRBJ1-6|TRBD1|TRBV18
CASSPPDRVQGPLHF
>TRBJ2-7|-|TRBV7-2
CASSSKRAISYEQYF
>-|TRBD2|TRBV7-9
CASSSSSGGPNNEQYF
>TRBJ1-2|-|TRBV27
CASSLSHRSYGYTF
>TRBJ2-7|-|TRBV7-2
CASSASPDTRQYF
>TRBJ2-4|TRBD2|TRBV9
CASSPQPGGWNIQYF
>TRBJ2-5|TRBD2|TRBV2
CASSTSGGVGKTQYF
>TRBJ1-3|-|TRBV7-6
CASSVAGSSGNTIYF
>TRBJ1-1|TRBD1|TRBV10-3
CAISELRTGPNTEAFF